This TCR beta chain was captured in a study of cytomegalovirus exposure and HLA in healthy donors. This clone was seen only a few times. Its antigen is undetermined. General study points: In a later analysis, DRB1 alleles had the most associated TCRs; HLA-C alleles the fewest.

This CDR3 region has 17 residues. Losses at the gene ends were 6 bases for V and 7 bases for J; bases not matched to a gene: 12. The germline V gene encodes CDR1 SNHLY and CDR2 FYNNEI. The PCR had 60 Vbeta and 13 Jbeta primers. Measured with immunoSEQ multiplex PCR; TCRdb has only the in-frame clones, and not every one. Among some 90,000 clones listed, around 79% were seen once. The chain has TRBV2 and TRBJ2-2, with 12 bases fitting TRBD2. This clonotype originated in a woman aged 65 to 85 in good health and CMV-seropositive. The sequenced sample was PBMCs. CDR3 in amino acids: CASSRRLAGEPSGELFF. CDR3 in DNA: TGTGCCAGCAGCCGCCGACTAGCGGGAGAACCTAGCGGGGAGCTGTTTTTT.